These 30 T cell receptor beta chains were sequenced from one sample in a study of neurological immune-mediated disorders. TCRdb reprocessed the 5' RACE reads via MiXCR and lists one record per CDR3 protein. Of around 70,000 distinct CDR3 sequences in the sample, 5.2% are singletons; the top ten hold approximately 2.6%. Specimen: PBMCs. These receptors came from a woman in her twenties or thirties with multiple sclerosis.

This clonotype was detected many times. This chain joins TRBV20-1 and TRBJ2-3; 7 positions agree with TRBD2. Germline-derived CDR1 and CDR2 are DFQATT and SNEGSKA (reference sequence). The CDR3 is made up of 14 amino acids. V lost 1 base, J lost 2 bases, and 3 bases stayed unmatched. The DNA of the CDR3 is TGCAGTGCTAGAGCGGGGAGGGCCACAGATACGCAGTATTTT. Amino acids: CSARAGRATDTQYF.

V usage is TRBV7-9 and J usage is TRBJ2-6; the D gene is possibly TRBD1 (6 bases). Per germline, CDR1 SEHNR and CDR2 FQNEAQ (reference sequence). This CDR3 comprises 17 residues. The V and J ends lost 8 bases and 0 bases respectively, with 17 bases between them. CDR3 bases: TGTGCCAGCTCCCATCCCCAGGGGATCTCTGGGGCCAACGTCCTGACTTTC. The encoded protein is CASSHPQGISGANVLTF.

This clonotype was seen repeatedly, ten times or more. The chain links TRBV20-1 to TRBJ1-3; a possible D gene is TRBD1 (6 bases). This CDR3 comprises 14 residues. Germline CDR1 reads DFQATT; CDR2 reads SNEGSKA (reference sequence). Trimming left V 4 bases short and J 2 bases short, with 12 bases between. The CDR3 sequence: CSAIPQGPGNTIYF. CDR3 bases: TGCAGTGCTATTCCTCAGGGGCCTGGAAACACCATATATTTT.

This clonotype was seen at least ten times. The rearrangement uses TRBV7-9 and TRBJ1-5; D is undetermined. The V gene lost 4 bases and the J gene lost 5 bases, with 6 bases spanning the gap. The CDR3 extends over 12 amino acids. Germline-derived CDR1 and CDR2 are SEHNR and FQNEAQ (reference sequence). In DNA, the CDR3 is TGTGCCAGCAGCTCCGATTATCAGCCCCAGCATTTT. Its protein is CASSSDYQPQHF. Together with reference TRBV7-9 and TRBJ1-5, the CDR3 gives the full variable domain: DTGVSQNPRHKITKRGQNVTFRCDPISEHNRLYWYRQTLGQGPEFLTYFQNEAQLEKSRLLSDRFSAERPKGSFSTLEIQRTEQGDSAMYLCASSSDYQPQHFGDGTRLSIL.

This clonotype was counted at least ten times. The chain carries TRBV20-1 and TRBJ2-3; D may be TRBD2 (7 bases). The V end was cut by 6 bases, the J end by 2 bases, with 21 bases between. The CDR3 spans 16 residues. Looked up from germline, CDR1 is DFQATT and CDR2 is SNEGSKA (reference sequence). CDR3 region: CSAVVGGGPNTDTQYF. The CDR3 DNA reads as TGCAGTGCCGTCGTGGGCGGGGGCCCCAACACAGATACGCAGTATTTT.

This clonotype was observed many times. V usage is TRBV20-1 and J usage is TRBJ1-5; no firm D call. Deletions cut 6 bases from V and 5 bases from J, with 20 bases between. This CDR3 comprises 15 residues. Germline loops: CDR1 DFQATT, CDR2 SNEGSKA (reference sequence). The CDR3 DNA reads TGCAGTGCCCTACAGCCCTCGGGTGGGGATCAGCCCCAGCATTTT. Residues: CSALQPSGGDQPQHF.

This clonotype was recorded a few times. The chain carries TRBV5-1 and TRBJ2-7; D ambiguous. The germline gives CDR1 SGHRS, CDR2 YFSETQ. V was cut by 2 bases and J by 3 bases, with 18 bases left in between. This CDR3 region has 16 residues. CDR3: CASSFSLTGKIYEQYF. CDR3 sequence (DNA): TGCGCCAGCAGCTTTTCCCTTACCGGAAAGATCTACGAGCAGTACTTC.

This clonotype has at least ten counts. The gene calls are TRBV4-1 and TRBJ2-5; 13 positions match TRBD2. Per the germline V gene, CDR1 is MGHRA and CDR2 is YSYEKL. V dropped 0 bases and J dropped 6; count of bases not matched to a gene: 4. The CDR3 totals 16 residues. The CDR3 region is CASSQETSGGVKTQYF. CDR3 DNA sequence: TGCGCCAGCAGCCAAGAAACTAGCGGGGGGGTAAAGACCCAGTACTTC.

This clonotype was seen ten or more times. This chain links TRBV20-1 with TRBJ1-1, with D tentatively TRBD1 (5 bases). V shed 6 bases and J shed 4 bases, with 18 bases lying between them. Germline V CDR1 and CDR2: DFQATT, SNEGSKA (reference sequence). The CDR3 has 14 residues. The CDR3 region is CSAPPRDGVTEAFF. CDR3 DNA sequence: TGCAGTGCGCCACCCAGGGATGGCGTCACTGAAGCTTTCTTT.

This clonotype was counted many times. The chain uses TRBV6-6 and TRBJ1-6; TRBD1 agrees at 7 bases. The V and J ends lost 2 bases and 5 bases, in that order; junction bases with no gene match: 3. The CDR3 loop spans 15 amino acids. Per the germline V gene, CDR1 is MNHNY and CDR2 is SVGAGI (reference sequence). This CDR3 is CASSYKGADNSPLHF. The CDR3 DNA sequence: TGTGCCAGCAGTTACAAGGGGGCCGATAATTCACCCCTCCACTTT.

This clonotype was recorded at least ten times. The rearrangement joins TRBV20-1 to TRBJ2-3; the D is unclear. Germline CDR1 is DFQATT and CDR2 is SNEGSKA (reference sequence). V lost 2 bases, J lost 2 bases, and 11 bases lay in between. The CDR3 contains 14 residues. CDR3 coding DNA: TGCAGTGCTAGAAACTCTCTACACACAGATACGCAGTATTTT. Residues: CSARNSLHTDTQYF.

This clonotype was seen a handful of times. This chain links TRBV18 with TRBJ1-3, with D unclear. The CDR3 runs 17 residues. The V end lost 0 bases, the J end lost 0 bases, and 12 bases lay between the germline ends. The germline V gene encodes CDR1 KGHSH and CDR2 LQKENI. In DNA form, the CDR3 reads TGTGCCAGCTCACCACCGCCTGACGGATTCTCTGGAAACACCATATATTTT. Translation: CASSPPPDGFSGNTIYF.

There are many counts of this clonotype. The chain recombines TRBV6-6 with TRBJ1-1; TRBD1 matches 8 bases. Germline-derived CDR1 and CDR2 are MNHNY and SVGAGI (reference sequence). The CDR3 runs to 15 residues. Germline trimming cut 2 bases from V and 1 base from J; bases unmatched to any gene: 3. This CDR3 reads CASSYMTGENTEAFF. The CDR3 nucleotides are TGTGCCAGCAGTTACATGACAGGGGAGAACACTGAAGCTTTCTTT.

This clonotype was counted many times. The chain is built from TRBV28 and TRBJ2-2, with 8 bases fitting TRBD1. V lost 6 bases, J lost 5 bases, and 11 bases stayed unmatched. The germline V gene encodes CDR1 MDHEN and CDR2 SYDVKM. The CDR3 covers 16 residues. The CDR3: CASSADRGWGTGELFF. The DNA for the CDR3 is TGTGCCAGCAGCGCCGACAGGGGATGGGGAACCGGGGAGCTGTTTTTT.

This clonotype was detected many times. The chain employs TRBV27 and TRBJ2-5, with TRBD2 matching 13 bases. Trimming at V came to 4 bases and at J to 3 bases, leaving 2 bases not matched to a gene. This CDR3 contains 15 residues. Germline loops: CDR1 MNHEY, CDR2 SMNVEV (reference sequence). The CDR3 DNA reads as TGTGCCAGCAGTTGGGGACTAGCGGGGAAAGAGACCCAGTACTTC. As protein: CASSWGLAGKETQYF.

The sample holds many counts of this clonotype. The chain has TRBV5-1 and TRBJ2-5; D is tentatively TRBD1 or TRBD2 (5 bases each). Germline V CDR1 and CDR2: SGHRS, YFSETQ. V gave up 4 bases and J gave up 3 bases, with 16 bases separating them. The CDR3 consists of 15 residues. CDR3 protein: CASSNNPRGEETQYF. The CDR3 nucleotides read TGCGCCAGCAGCAATAATCCTCGAGGGGAAGAGACCCAGTACTTC.

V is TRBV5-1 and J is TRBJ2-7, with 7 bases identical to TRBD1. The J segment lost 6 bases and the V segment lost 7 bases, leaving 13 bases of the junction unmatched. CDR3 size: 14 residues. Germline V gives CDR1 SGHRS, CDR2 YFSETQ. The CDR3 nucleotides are TGCGCCAGCGGGCGAACCGGGACAGTTTCCGAGCAGTACTTC. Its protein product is CASGRTGTVSEQYF.

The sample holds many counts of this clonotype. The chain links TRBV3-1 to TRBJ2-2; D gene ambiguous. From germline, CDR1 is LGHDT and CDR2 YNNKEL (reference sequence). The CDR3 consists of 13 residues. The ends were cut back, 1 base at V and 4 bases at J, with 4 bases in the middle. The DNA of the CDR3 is TGTGCCAGCAGCCAAGTGAGCACCGGGGAGCTGTTTTTT. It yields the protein CASSQVSTGELFF. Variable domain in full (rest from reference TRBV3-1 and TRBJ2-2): DTAVSQTPKYLVTQMGNDKSIKCEQNLGHDTMYWYKQDSKKFLKIMFSYNNKELIINETVPNRFSPKSPDKAHLNLHINSLELGDSAVYFCASSQVSTGELFFGEGSRLTVL.

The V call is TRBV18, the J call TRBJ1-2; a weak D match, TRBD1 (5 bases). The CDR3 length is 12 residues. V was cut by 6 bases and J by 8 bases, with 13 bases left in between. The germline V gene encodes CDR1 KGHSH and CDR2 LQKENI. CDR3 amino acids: CASSPRERGYTF. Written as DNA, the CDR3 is TGTGCCAGCTCGCCCAGGGAAAGAGGCTACACCTTC.

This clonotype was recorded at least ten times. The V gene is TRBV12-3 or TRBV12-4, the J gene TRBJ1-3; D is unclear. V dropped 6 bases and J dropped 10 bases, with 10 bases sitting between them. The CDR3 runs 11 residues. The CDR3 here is CASSMTDTIYF. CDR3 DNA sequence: TGTGCCAGCAGCATGACGGATACCATATATTTT.

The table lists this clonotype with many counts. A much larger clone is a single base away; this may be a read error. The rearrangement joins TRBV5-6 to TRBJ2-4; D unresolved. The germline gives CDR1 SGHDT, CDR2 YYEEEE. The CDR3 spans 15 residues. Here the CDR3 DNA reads TGTGCCAGCAGCTCCACGGGTGGAGCCAAAAAAATTCAGTACTTC. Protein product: CASSSTGGAKKIQYF. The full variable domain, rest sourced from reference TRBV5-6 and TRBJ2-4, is DAGVTQSPTHLIKTRGQQVTLRCSPKSGHDTVSWYQQALGQGPQFIFQYYEEEERQRGNFPDRFSGHQFPNYSSELNVNALLLGDSALYLCASSSTGGAKKIQYFGAGTRLSVL.

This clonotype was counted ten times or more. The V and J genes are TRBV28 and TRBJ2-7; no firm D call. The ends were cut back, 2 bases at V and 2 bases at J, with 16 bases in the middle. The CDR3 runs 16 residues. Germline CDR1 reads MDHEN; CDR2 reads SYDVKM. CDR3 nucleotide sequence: TGTGCCAGCAGTTTAGACCGCAGGCAGACAACCTACGAGCAGTACTTC. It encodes CASSLDRRQTTYEQYF.

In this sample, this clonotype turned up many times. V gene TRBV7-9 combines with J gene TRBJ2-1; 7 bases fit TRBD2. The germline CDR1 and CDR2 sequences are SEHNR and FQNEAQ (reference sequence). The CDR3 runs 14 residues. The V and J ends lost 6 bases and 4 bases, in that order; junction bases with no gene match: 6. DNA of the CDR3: TGTGCCAGCAGAGCGCGGGGGTCTTACAATGAGCAGTTCTTC. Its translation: CASRARGSYNEQFF.

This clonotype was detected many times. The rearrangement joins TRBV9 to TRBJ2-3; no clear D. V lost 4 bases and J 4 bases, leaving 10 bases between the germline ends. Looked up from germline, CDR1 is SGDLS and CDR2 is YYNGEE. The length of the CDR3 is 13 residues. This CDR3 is CASSPTVADTQYF. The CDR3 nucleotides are TGTGCCAGCAGCCCTACAGTTGCAGATACGCAGTATTTT.

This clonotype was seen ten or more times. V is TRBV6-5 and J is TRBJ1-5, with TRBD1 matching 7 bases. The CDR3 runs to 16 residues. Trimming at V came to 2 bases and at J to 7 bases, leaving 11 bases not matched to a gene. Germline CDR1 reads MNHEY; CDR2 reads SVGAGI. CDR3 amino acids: CASSYQWTGSGQPQHF. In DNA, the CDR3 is TGTGCCAGCAGTTACCAGTGGACAGGCAGTGGGCAGCCCCAGCATTTT.

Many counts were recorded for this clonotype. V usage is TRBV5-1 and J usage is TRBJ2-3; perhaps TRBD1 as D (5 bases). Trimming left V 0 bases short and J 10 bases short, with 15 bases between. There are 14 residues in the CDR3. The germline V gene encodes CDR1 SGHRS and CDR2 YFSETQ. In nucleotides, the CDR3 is TGCGCCAGCAGCTTGGAGGGGAACTCGCAAGCGCAGTATTTT. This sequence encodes CASSLEGNSQAQYF.

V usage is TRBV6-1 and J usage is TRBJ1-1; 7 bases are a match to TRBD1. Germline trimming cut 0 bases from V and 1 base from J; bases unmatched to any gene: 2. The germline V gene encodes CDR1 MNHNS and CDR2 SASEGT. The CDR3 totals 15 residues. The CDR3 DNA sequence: TGTGCCAGCAGTGAAGCGAGACAGGGGAACACTGAAGCTTTCTTT. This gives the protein CASSEARQGNTEAFF.

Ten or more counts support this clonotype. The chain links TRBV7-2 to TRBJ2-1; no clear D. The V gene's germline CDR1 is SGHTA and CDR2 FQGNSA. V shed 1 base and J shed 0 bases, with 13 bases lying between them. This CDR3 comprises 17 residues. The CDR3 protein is CASSLDTGRSSYNEQFF. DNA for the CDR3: TGTGCCAGCAGCTTAGATACGGGCAGGAGCTCCTACAATGAGCAGTTCTTC.

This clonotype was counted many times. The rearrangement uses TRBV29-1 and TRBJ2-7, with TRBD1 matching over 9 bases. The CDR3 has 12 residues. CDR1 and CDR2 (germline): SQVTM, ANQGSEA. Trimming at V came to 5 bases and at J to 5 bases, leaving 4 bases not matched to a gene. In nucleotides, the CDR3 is TGCAGCGTTTTTGACAGGGGGAACGAGCAGTACTTC. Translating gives CSVFDRGNEQYF.

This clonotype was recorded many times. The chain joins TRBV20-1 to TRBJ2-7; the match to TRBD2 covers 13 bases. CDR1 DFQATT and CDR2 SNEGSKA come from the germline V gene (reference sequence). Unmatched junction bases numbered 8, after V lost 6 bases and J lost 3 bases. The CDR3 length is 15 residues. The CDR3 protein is CSAQTSGGARYEQYF. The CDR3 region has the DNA TGCAGTGCGCAAACTAGCGGGGGGGCCCGCTACGAGCAGTACTTC.